A selection of T cell receptor beta chains follows, all from one sample in a study of shared clonotypes between healthy human individuals. Using immunoSEQ multiplex PCR, the repertoire was profiled, and TCRdb retains in-frame clones only, with some absent. This sample yields more than 850,000 clones, of which roughly 74% are seen a single time; approximately 0.5% belongs to the top ten. Sequencing input: memory CD4+ T cells from PBMCs. These receptors were collected from a young man in good health. Some clones in this sample may be carry-over from other donors' samples. Both conserved end residues are part of each CDR3. D genes are given only for firm matches. Clone size is stated in some rows and not others, as once, few, many or a class when expanded.

J | D | size | V | CDR3 | DNA
TRBJ2-1 | - | - | TRBV11-3 | CASSLGFSYNEQFF | TGTGCCAGCAGCTTAGGTTTCAGTTACAATGAGCAGTTCTTC
TRBJ2-2 | TRBD2 | - | TRBV4-2 | CASSSRLTSGGNTGELFF | TGTGCCAGCAGCTCCCGCCTTACTAGCGGGGGCAACACCGGGGAGCTGTTTTTT
TRBJ2-1 | - | - | TRBV5-1 | CASSDPNNEQFF | TGCGCCAGCAGCGACCCGAACAATGAGCAGTTCTTC
TRBJ2-2 | - | - | TRBV5-4 | CASSLGGEAGELFF | TGTGCCAGCAGCTTGGGAGGGGAAGCCGGGGAGCTGTTTTTT
TRBJ2-3 | TRBD2 | - | TRBV5-4 | CASSSGLAGYTDTQYF | TGTGCCAGCAGCTCGGGACTAGCGGGATACACAGATACGCAGTATTTT
TRBJ1-2 | TRBD1 | - | TRBV5-8 | CASSRGQGPNGYTF | TGTGCCAGCAGCCGCGGACAGGGCCCCAATGGCTACACCTTC
TRBJ2-3 | TRBD2 | - | TRBV5-1 | CASRGTSGSNTDTQYF | TGCGCCAGCAGAGGGACTAGCGGGAGTAACACAGATACGCAGTATTTT
TRBJ2-2 | - | - | TRBV21-1 | CASSGSSGSGTGELFF | TGTGCCAGCAGCGGATCTAGCGGGAGCGGGACCGGGGAGCTGTTTTTT
TRBJ1-1 | - | once | TRBV2 | CASRLQETTRAFF | TGTGCCAGCAGGCTACAGGAAACTACCAGAGCTTTCTTT
TRBJ2-1 | - | - | TRBV7-6 | CASSSRPPGQDNEQFF | TGTGCCAGCAGCTCGAGACCTCCAGGGCAAGACAATGAGCAGTTCTTC
TRBJ2-1 | - | - | TRBV10-2 | CASSERVSDRTYNEQFF | TGCGCCAGCAGTGAGAGGGTTAGCGACCGCACCTACAATGAGCAGTTCTTC
TRBJ1-2 | TRBD1 | once | TRBV7-6 | CASSTTGGEGGYTF | TGTGCCAGCAGCACAACAGGGGGCGAGGGAGGCTACACCTTC
TRBJ2-4 | - | - | TRBV7-8 | CASSLAKNIQYF | TGTGCCAGCAGCTTAGCCAAAAACATTCAGTACTTC
TRBJ2-2 | - | - | TRBV28 | CASSLPARGPGELFF | TGTGCCAGCAGTTTACCCGCTCGTGGACCCGGGGAGCTGTTTTTT
TRBJ2-2 | - | - | TRBV19 | CASSKGRLPSTTGELFF | TGTGCCAGTAGTAAGGGCCGGCTACCCTCAACGACCGGGGAGCTGTTTTTT
TRBJ2-5 | - | - | TRBV6-1 | CASRTLSGEETQYF | TGTGCCAGCAGGACTCTTAGCGGAGAAGAGACCCAGTACTTC
TRBJ1-4 | TRBD1 | - | TRBV28 | CASLWGQGEKLFF | TGTGCCAGCCTATGGGGACAGGGTGAAAAACTGTTTTTT
TRBJ1-1 | - | few | TRBV5-1 | CASSLETGEAFF | TGCGCCAGCAGCTTGGAGACGGGGGAAGCTTTCTTT
TRBJ1-2 | TRBD1 | - | TRBV5-4 | CASSLDRASYTF | TGTGCCAGCAGCCTAGACAGGGCAAGCTACACCTTC
TRBJ2-3 | - | many | TRBV5-1 | CASSGADSTDTQYF | TGCGCCAGCAGCGGGGCGGACAGTACAGATACGCAGTATTTT
TRBJ1-5 | - | few | TRBV2 | CASKVSLKSNQPQHF | TGTGCCAGCAAGGTTTCATTGAAGAGCAATCAGCCCCAGCATTTT
TRBJ1-5 | TRBD1 | - | TRBV10-3 | CAISQDRLGNQPQHF | TGTGCCATCAGTCAGGACAGGCTAGGGAATCAGCCCCAGCATTTT
TRBJ1-2 | - | many | TRBV27 | CASRSYVPGRVWYGYTF | TGTGCCAGCAGGAGTTATGTTCCGGGGAGGGTTTGGTATGGCTACACCTTC
TRBJ1-3 | - | - | TRBV2 | CASGYGNTIYF | TGTGCCAGCGGTTATGGAAACACCATATATTTT
TRBJ1-1 | - | - | TRBV5-8 | CASSLSEMNTEAFF | TGTGCCAGCAGCTTGTCAGAGATGAACACTGAAGCTTTCTTT
TRBJ1-1 | TRBD1 | - | TRBV6-1 | CASIDRGGGAFF | TGTGCCAGCATAGACAGGGGGGGAGGAGCTTTCTTT
TRBJ2-3 | TRBD2 | - | TRBV7-2 | CASSYRTSGSVADTQYF | TGTGCCAGCAGCTACCGGACTAGCGGGAGTGTCGCAGATACGCAGTATTTT
TRBJ2-2 | TRBD2 | few | TRBV2 | CASRGLAGGTGELFF | TGTGCCAGCAGGGGACTAGCGGGAGGAACCGGGGAGCTGTTTTTT
TRBJ2-3 | TRBD2 | - | TRBV27 | CASSFRVAGSTDTQYF | TGTGCCAGCAGTTTCCGGGTAGCGGGTAGCACAGATACGCAGTATTTT
TRBJ1-4 | - | - | TRBV4-1 | CASSQDRKGLVEKLFF | TGCGCCAGCAGCCAAGATCGTAAAGGGCTGGTTGAAAAACTGTTTTTT
TRBJ2-1 | - | - | TRBV9 | CASSVGAEPYNEQFF | TGTGCCAGCAGCGTAGGGGCGGAACCCTACAATGAGCAGTTCTTC
TRBJ1-4 | - | once | TRBV28 | CASSLGGSSNEKLFF | TGTGCCAGCAGTTTAGGGGGTTCATCTAATGAAAAACTGTTTTTT
TRBJ2-1 | TRBD2 | - | TRBV5-4 | CASSLLTGGTYNEQFF | TGTGCCAGCAGCTTGCTGACGGGAGGGACCTACAATGAGCAGTTCTTC
TRBJ2-2 | TRBD1 | once | TRBV7-2 | CASSLAGTATGELFF | TGTGCCAGCAGCTTAGCCGGGACAGCGACCGGGGAGCTGTTTTTT
TRBJ2-1 | - | - | TRBV6-1 | CASSEPYNEQFF | TGTGCCAGCAGTGAACCCTACAATGAGCAGTTCTTC
TRBJ1-1 | - | many | TRBV2 | CASSGGVNTEAFF | TGTGCCAGCAGTGGAGGGGTGAACACTGAAGCTTTCTTT
TRBJ1-1 | - | - | TRBV5-1 | CASNVLAGNTEAFF | TGCGCCAGCAACGTCTTGGCGGGGAACACTGAAGCTTTCTTT
TRBJ2-7 | - | few | TRBV28 | CASSQTPKYIEITFYEQYF | TGTGCCAGCAGTCAGACACCGAAATATATAGAAATCACCTTCTACGAGCAGTACTTC
TRBJ2-7 | - | - | TRBV6-5 | CASKSGSYEQYF | TGTGCCAGCAAGTCGGGAAGTTACGAGCAGTACTTC
TRBJ2-3 | - | - | TRBV28 | CASRQAGKTDTQYF | TGTGCCAGCAGGCAAGCGGGCAAGACAGATACGCAGTATTTT
TRBJ2-7 | TRBD1 | - | TRBV5-6 | CASRRGTGSSYEQYF | TGTGCCAGCAGGCGGGGGACAGGGAGCTCCTACGAGCAGTACTTC
TRBJ1-1 | - | - | TRBV28 | CASSLEPAEAFF | TGTGCCAGCAGTTTAGAGCCAGCTGAAGCTTTCTTT
TRBJ1-1 | - | - | TRBV19 | CASSILFPNTEAFF | TGTGCCAGTAGTATTTTGTTCCCGAACACTGAAGCTTTCTTT
TRBJ2-7 | - | - | TRBV5-4 | CASSLAGASSFHEQYF | TGTGCCAGCAGCTTGGCCGGGGCATCTTCCTTCCACGAGCAGTACTTC
TRBJ2-1 | TRBD2 | - | TRBV5-8 | CASSRGLAYNEQFF | TGTGCCAGCAGCCGGGGACTAGCGTATAATGAGCAGTTCTTC
TRBJ2-1 | - | - | TRBV5-1 | CASSLAGAGPHNEQFF | TGCGCCAGCAGCTTGGCCGGGGCGGGGCCCCACAATGAGCAGTTCTTC
TRBJ2-4 | - | - | TRBV7-6 | CASSFGAAGDIQYF | TGTGCCAGCAGCTTCGGGGCCGCAGGCGACATTCAGTACTTC
TRBJ1-2 | - | once | TRBV7-9 | CASSLLGRGGYTF | TGTGCCAGCAGCTTGTTAGGCCGAGGGGGCTACACCTTC
TRBJ2-1 | - | - | TRBV5-1 | CASSLVGQINNEQFF | TGCGCCAGCAGCTTGGTCGGACAGATCAACAATGAGCAGTTCTTC
TRBJ2-5 | TRBD2 | - | TRBV9 | CASSSTGGPWETQYF | TGTGCCAGCAGCTCTACGGGAGGGCCTTGGGAGACCCAGTACTTC
TRBJ1-2 | - | once | TRBV25-1 | CASSEPGGDYGYTF | TGTGCCAGCAGTGAACCCGGGGGCGACTATGGCTACACCTTC